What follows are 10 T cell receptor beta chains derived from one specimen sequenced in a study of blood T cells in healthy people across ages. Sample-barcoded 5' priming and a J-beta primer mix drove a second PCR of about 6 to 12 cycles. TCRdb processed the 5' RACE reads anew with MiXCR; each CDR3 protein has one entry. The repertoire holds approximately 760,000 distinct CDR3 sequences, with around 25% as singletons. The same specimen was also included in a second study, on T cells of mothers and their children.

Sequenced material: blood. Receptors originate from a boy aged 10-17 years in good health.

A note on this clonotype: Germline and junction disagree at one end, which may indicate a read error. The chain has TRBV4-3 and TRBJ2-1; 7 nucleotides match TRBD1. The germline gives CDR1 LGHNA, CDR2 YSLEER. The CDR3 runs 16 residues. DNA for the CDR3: TGCGCCAGCAGCCAAGAGGTGGGGACAGCCAACAATGAGCATTTCTTC. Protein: CASSQEVGTANNEHFF.

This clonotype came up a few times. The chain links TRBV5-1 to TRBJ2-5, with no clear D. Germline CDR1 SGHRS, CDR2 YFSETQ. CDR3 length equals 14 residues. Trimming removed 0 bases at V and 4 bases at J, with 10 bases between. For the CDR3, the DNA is TGCGCCAGCAGCTTGGAGGGAACCGGAGAGACCCAGTACTTC. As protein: CASSLEGTGETQYF.

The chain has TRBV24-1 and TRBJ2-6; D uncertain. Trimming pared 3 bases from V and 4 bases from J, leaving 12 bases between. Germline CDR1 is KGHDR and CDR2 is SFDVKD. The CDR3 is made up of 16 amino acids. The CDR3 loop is CATSDPRSGGANVLTF. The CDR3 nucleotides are TGTGCCACCAGTGATCCTCGGTCCGGGGGGGCCAACGTCCTGACTTTC.

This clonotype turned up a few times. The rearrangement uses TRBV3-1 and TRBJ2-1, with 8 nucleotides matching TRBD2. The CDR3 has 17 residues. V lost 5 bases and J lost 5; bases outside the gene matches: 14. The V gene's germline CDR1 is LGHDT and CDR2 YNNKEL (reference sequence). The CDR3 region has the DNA TGTGCCAGCAGCTCGCCCCGGAGCGGGGGCCCGCACAATGAGCAGTTCTTC. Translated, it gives CASSSPRSGGPHNEQFF.

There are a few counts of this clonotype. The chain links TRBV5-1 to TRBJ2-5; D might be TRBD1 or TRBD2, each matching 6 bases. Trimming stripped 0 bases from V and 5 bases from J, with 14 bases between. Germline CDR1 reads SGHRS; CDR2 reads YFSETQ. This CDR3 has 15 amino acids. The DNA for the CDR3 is TGCGCCAGCAGCTTGGTCGGGGGCTTTGGGGAGACCCAGTACTTC. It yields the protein CASSLVGGFGETQYF.

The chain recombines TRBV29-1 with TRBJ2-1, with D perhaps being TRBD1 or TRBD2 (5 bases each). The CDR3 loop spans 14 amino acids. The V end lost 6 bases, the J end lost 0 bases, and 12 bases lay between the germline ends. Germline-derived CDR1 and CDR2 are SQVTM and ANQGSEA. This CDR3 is CSVRKGSSYNEQFF. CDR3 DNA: TGCAGCGTGAGGAAGGGGAGCTCCTACAATGAGCAGTTCTTC.

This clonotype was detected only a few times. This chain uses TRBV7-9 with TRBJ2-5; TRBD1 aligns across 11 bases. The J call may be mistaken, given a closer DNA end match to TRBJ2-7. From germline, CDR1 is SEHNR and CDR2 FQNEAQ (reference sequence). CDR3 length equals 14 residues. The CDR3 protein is CASSLGDRGNEQYF. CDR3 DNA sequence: TGTGCCAGCAGCTTGGGGGACAGGGGGAACGAGCAGTACTTC.

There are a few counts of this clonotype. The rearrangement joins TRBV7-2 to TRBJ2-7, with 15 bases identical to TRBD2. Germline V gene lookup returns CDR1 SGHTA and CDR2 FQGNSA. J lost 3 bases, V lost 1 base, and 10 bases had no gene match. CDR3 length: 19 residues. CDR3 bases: TGTGCCAGCAGCTTAGGCTACGGGACTAGCGGGGGGCCGAGCTACGAGCAGTACTTC. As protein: CASSLGYGTSGGPSYEQYF.

CDR3 DNA sequence: TGTGCCAGCAGCTTAGTCTCCCTGGAGAACAATGAGCAGTTCTTC. Translating gives CASSLVSLENNEQFF. The rearrangement uses TRBV7-9 and TRBJ2-1; the D is unclear. Germline loops: CDR1 SEHNR, CDR2 FQNEAQ (reference sequence). The CDR3 loop spans 15 amino acids. Trimming shortened V by 1 base and J by 5 bases, and 12 bases separated the two germline ends. The full variable domain, with the rest looked up from reference TRBV7-9 and TRBJ2-1, is DTGVSQNPRHKITKRGQNVTFRCDPISEHNRLYWYRQTLGQGPEFLTYFQNEAQLEKSRLLSDRFSAERPKGSFSTLEIQRTEQGDSAMYLCASSLVSLENNEQFFGPGTRLTVL.

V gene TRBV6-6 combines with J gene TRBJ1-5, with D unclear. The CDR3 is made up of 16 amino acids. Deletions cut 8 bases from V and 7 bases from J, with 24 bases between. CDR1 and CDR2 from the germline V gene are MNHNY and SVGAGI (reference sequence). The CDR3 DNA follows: TGTGCCAGCTCGTCGGAGGCAGGAGGTCTTGGGCAGCCCCAGCATTTT. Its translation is CASSSEAGGLGQPQHF.